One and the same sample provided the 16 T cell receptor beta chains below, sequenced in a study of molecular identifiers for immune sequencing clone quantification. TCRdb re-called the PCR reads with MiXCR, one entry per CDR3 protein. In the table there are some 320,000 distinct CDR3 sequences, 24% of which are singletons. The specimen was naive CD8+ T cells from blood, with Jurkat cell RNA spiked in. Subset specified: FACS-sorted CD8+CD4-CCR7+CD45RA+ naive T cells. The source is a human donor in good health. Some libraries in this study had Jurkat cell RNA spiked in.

CDR3 in amino acids: CASSLDAGGTRSTDTQYF. CDR3 bases: TGTGCCAGCAGCTTAGATGCTGGCGGGACAAGAAGCACAGATACGCAGTATTTT. The V and J genes are TRBV11-2 and TRBJ2-3; tentatively, D is TRBD1 or TRBD2 (6 bases each). CDR3 length: 18 amino acids. Germline loops: CDR1 SGHAT, CDR2 FQNNGV. Trimming removed 0 bases from V and 0 bases from J, with 16 bases in between. The complete variable domain, with remaining parts taken from reference TRBV11-2 and TRBJ2-3, reads EAGVAQSPRYKIIEKRQSVAFWCNPISGHATLYWYQQILGQGPKLLIQFQNNGVVDDSQLPKDRFSAERLKGVDSTLKIQPAKLEDSAVYLCASSLDAGGTRSTDTQYFGPGTRLTVL.

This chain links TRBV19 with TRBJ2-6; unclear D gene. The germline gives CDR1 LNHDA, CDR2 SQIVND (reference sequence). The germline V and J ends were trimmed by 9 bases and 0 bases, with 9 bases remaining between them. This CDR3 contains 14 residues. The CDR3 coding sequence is TGTGCCAGCGAACTGGACTCTGGGGCCAACGTCCTGACTTTC. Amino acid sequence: CASELDSGANVLTF.

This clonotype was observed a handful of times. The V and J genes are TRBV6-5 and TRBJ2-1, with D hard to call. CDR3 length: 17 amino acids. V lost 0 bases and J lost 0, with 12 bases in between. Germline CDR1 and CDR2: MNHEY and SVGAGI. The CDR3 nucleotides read TGTGCCAGCAGTTACTCGATCGTCGTAAGCTCCTACAATGAGCAGTTCTTC. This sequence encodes CASSYSIVVSSYNEQFF.

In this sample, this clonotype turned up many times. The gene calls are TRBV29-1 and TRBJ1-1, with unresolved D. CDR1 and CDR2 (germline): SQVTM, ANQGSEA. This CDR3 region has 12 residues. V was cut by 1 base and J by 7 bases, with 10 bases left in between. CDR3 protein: CSVEVVGIEAFF. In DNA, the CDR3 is TGCAGCGTTGAAGTGGTAGGAATTGAAGCTTTCTTT. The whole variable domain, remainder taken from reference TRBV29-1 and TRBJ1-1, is SAVISQKPSRDICQRGTSLTIQCQVDSQVTMMFWYRQQPGQSLTLIATANQGSEATYESGFVIDKFPISRPNLTFSTLTVSNMSPEDSSIYLCSVEVVGIEAFFGQGTRLTVV.

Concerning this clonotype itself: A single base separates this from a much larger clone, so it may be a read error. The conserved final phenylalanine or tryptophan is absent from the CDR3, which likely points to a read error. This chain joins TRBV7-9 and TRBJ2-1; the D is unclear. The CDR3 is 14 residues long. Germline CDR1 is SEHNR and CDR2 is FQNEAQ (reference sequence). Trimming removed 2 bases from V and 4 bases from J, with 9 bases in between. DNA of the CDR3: TGTGCCAGCAGCTTAACGACTGATTACAATGAGCAGTTCCTC. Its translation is CASSLTTDYNEQFL.

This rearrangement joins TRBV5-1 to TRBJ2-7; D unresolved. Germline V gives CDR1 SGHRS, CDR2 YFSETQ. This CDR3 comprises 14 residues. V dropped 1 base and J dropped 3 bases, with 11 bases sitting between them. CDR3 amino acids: CASSLPQENYEQYF. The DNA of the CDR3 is TGCGCCAGCAGCTTGCCTCAGGAGAACTACGAGCAGTACTTC.

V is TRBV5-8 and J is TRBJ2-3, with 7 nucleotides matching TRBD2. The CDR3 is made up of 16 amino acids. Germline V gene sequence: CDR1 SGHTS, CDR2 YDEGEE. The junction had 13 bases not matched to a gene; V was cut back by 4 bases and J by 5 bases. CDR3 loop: CASSNVRSGGVDTQYF. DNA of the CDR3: TGTGCCAGCAGCAACGTTCGATCGGGAGGCGTAGATACGCAGTATTTT. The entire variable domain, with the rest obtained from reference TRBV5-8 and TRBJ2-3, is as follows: EAGVTQSPTHLIKTRGQQATLRCSPISGHTSVYWYQQALGLGLQFLLWYDEGEERNRGNFPPRFSGRQFPNYSSELNVNALELEDSALYLCASSNVRSGGVDTQYFGPGTRLTVL.

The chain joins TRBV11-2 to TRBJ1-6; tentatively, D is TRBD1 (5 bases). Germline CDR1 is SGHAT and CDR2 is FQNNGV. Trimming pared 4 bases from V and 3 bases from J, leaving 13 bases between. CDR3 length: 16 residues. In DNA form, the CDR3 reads TGTGCCAGCAGCTCCTCGGACAAGATCTATAATTCACCCCTCCACTTT. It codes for CASSSSDKIYNSPLHF.

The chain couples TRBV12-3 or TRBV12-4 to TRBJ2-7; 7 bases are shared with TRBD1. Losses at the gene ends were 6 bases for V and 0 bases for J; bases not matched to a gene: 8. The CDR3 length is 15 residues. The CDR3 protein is CASRLRQGSSYEQYF. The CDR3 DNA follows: TGTGCCAGCAGATTGAGACAGGGAAGCTCCTACGAGCAGTACTTC.

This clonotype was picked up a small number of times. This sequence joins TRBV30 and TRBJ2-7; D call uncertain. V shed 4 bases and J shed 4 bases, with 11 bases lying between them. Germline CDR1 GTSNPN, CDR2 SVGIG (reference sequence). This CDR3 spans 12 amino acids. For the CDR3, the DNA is TGTGCCTGGAATGCTGCACCTTACGAGCAGTACTTC. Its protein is CAWNAAPYEQYF.

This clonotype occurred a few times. The chain's CDR3 is CASSFRETGLSETQYF. CDR3 nucleotides: TGTGCCAGCAGCTTTCGGGAGACAGGGTTATCAGAGACCCAGTACTTC. This chain links TRBV5-8 with TRBJ2-5, with a possible D match to TRBD1 (7 bases). This CDR3 contains 16 residues. The germline gives CDR1 SGHTS, CDR2 YDEGEE. V was clipped by 2 bases and J by 4 bases, with 18 bases between them.

DNA of the CDR3: TGTGCCATCAGGGACAGGGGGGCCTACGAGCAGTACTTC. This codes for CAIRDRGAYEQYF. V and J are TRBV10-3 and TRBJ2-7, with 10 bases identical to TRBD1. With V trimmed by 6 bases and J by 2 bases, 1 base remained unmatched. CDR3 length: 13 residues. Germline CDR1 reads ENHRY; CDR2 reads SYGVKD.

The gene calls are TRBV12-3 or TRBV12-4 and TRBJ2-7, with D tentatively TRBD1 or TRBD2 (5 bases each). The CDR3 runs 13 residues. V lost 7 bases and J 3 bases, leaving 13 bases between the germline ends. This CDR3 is CASTLGRNYEQYF. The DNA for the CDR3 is TGTGCCAGCACCCTGGGACGGAACTACGAGCAGTACTTC.

CDR3 loop: CASSLQTSGQETQYF. As DNA, the CDR3 is TGTGCCAGCAGTTTACAGACTAGCGGCCAAGAGACCCAGTACTTC. The rearrangement uses TRBV12-3 or TRBV12-4 and TRBJ2-5; 9 bases agree with TRBD2. This CDR3 region has 15 residues. Trimming at V came to 2 bases and at J to 1 base, leaving 2 bases not matched to a gene.

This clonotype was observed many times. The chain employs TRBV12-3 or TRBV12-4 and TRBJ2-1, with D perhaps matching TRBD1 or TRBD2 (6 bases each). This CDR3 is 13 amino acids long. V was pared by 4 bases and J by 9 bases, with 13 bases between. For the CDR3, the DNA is TGTGCCAGCAGTTCAACAGGGCGGGGTGAGCAGTTCTTC. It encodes CASSSTGRGEQFF.

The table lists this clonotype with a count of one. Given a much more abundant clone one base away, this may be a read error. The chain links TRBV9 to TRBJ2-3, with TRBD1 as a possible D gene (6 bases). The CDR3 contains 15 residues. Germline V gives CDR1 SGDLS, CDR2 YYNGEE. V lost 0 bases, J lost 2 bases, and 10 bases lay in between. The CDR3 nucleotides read TGTGCCAGCAGCGTAGGGGGGCCCCCCACAGATACGCAGTATTTT. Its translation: CASSVGGPPTDTQYF.